This is a list of T cell receptor beta chains from one sample in a study of blood T cell repertoires in COVID-19. Profiled with immunoSEQ multiplex PCR; TCRdb holds only in-frame clones, not every one. This table has approximately 250,000 clones, roughly 85% appearing once. The sequencing input was peripheral blood. The source is a man aged 45-65 years with COVID-19, enrolled during active disease. The CDR3 runs from the conserved cysteine through the conserved F or W. A D gene is named only where the DNA matches it firmly. The size field is filled for only some rows; it gives once, few, many or a size class.

v_gene	j_gene	d_gene	abundance	CDR3nt	CDR3aa
TRBV30	TRBJ2-7	.	.	TGTGCCTGGAGTGTACGCTCGACAGCCCCCTACGAGCAGTACTTC	CAWSVRSTAPYEQYF
TRBV19	TRBJ2-2	.	.	TGTGCCAGTAGTATCGGACAGAACACCGGGGAGCTGTTTTTT	CASSIGQNTGELFF
TRBV7-2	TRBJ1-1	.	.	TGTGCCAGCAGCTCCCAGGCCGCGAACACTGAAGCTTTCTTT	CASSSQAANTEAFF
TRBV18	TRBJ2-3	TRBD1	.	TGTGCCAGCTCACATGGGACAGGGGGCGCAGGAGATACGCAGTATTTT	CASSHGTGGAGDTQYF
TRBV18	TRBJ2-3	TRBD2	.	TGTGCCAGCTCGTTACTAGCGGGGGCCAGTACAAGCACAGATACGCAGTATTTT	CASSLLAGASTSTDTQYF
TRBV7-7	TRBJ1-1	.	.	TGTGCTAGCAGCTTATACACGAACACTGAAGCTTTCTTT	CASSLYTNTEAFF
TRBV2	TRBJ1-1	.	.	TGTGCCAGCAGTCGGGGATTGCGACAAAAAGCTTTCTTT	CASSRGLRQKAFF
TRBV5-4	TRBJ2-5	.	few	TGTGCCAGCAGCCGAGGGGCTGGACAGGAGACCCAGTACTTC	CASSRGAGQETQYF
TRBV25-1	TRBJ1-1	TRBD1	.	TGTGCCAGCAGTCGGACAGGGGGCGCGCACACTGAAGCTTTCTTT	CASSRTGGAHTEAFF
TRBV10-3	TRBJ2-7	.	.	TGTGCCATCAGCCCTAACTACGAGCAGTACTTC	CAISPNYEQYF
TRBV7-3	TRBJ2-3	TRBD2	.	TGTGCCAGCAGCGTCGAGCGGGGGGGCCATTATACGCAGTATTTT	CASSVERGGHYTQYF
TRBV18	TRBJ1-1	.	once	TGTGCCAGCTCATCCAAACACAGGGTGGAAAGCACTGAAGCTTTCTTT	CASSSKHRVESTEAFF
TRBV6-5	TRBJ1-2	.	.	TGTGCCAGCAGTTACGGTGGGGGCTTCTATGGCTACACCTTC	CASSYGGGFYGYTF
TRBV18	TRBJ2-1	TRBD1	.	TGTGCCAGCTCACTAACAGGGGGCTCCTACAATGAGCAGTTCTTC	CASSLTGGSYNEQFF
TRBV19	TRBJ2-7	TRBD1	.	TGTGCCACTCGGACAGGGGTTGAGCAGTACTTC	CATRTGVEQYF
TRBV6-5	TRBJ1-5	.	.	TGTGCCAGCAGTCGCCGGCAGGATAGATATCAGCCCCAGCATTTT	CASSRRQDRYQPQHF
TRBV11-2	TRBJ2-3	.	.	TGTGCCAGCAGTCCCCGGTGGGTTGGGCGTCTCACAGATACGCAGTATTTT	CASSPRWVGRLTDTQYF
TRBV20-1	TRBJ1-2	TRBD1	.	TGCAGTGCTAGTAGGGGACAGGGAGAAATTGGCTACACCTTC	CSASRGQGEIGYTF
TRBV29-1	TRBJ2-7	.	.	TGCAGCGTTGTCGAGGGCCTCTACGAGCAGTACTTC	CSVVEGLYEQYF
TRBV6-1	TRBJ1-5	.	once	TGTGCCAGCAGTGGAGATGGACAGTTTTATAGCAATCAGCCCCAGCATTTT	CASSGDGQFYSNQPQHF
TRBV25-1	TRBJ2-5	TRBD2	.	TGTGCCAGCAGTGAATATTCGGGGGGTCGGGAGACCCAGTACTTC	CASSEYSGGRETQYF
TRBV27	TRBJ1-1	.	.	TGTGCCAGCAGTTTAGAGGGGAGGACTGAAGCTTTCTTT	CASSLEGRTEAFF
TRBV6-5	TRBJ1-2	.	.	TGTGCCAGCAGTAACTCCGGGACACGCTATGGCTACACCTTC	CASSNSGTRYGYTF
TRBV19	TRBJ2-5	TRBD2	.	TGTGCCAGTAGGAACCAACTAGCGGGGGGGCCCGAGACCCAGTACTTC	CASRNQLAGGPETQYF
TRBV11-2	TRBJ1-4	TRBD1	.	TGTGCCAGCAGCCCTTCTTTGGGGTCCTCACAGGGGGCAAGGGAAAAACTGTTTTTT	CASSPSLGSSQGAREKLFF
TRBV6-2/TRBV6-3	TRBJ1-1	.	.	TGTGCCAGCAGTTACAGCGCAGGGACAAACCTTAACACTGAAGCTTTCTTT	CASSYSAGTNLNTEAFF
TRBV7-9	TRBJ2-7	TRBD1	.	TGTGCCAGCAGCCTCTCTGGACAGGAAAGCTCCTACGAGCAGTACTTC	CASSLSGQESSYEQYF
TRBV3-1/TRBV3-2	TRBJ1-1	.	.	TGTGCCAGCAGCCAATCGTTTGGCAACACTGAAGCTTTCTTT	CASSQSFGNTEAFF
TRBV28	TRBJ1-5	TRBD1	.	TGTGCCAGCACTCGGGACAGGGTAAGCAATCAGCCCCAGCATTTT	CASTRDRVSNQPQHF
TRBV7-9	TRBJ1-2	.	.	TGTGCCAGCAGCTTACGGGGGGCCGTTGGCTACACCTTC	CASSLRGAVGYTF
TRBV5-1	TRBJ1-2	.	.	TGCGCCAGCAGCTTGCTCACTCCTGATTATGGCTACACCTTC	CASSLLTPDYGYTF
TRBV6-5	TRBJ2-2	TRBD1	.	TGTGCCAGCAGTTACTCGGGACAGTTAGTCGGGGAGCTGTTTTTT	CASSYSGQLVGELFF
TRBV15	TRBJ2-1	.	once	TGTGCCACCAGCAGAGCCCAGGGAAGCTACAATGAGCAGTTCTTC	CATSRAQGSYNEQFF
TRBV4-2	TRBJ1-4	TRBD1	few	TGTGCCAGCAGCCCATCTGGGACAGCCACTAATGAAAAACTGTTTTTT	CASSPSGTATNEKLFF
TRBV19	TRBJ2-1	TRBD2	.	TGTGCCAGTAGAGGGACTAGCGGGGGGTACAATGAGCAGTTCTTC	CASRGTSGGYNEQFF
TRBV6-5	TRBJ1-2	.	.	TGTGCCAGCATCATACCGGGAAACTATGGCTACACCTTC	CASIIPGNYGYTF
TRBV6-1	TRBJ1-1	.	.	TGTGCCAGCAGTGAAGCGTATTTGAACACTGAAGCTTTCTTT	CASSEAYLNTEAFF
TRBV5-1	TRBJ2-2	.	.	TGCGCCAGCAGCTTGGATATAGGGGCCGGGGAGCTGTTTTTT	CASSLDIGAGELFF
TRBV4-3	TRBJ2-5	TRBD2	.	TGCGCCAGCAGCCAAGATCCCGCGGGGGCCCAGTACTTC	CASSQDPAGAQYF
TRBV19	TRBJ1-5	.	.	TGTGCCTCACGACAAGGTAATCAGCCCCAGCATTTT	CASRQGNQPQHF
TRBV9	TRBJ2-2	TRBD1	.	TGTGCCAGCAGCGCTTCCACAGGGGGCTCGAACACCGGGGAGCTGTTTTTT	CASSASTGGSNTGELFF
TRBV19	TRBJ2-1	TRBD1	few	TGTGCCAGTAGTAGGACAGGGTACAATGAGCAGTTCTTC	CASSRTGYNEQFF
TRBV13	TRBJ1-1	.	few	TGTGCCAGCAGCTTACTAGCTGAAGCTTTCTTT	CASSLLAEAFF
TRBV5-4	TRBJ2-7	.	.	TGTGCCAGCAGCCCGTCTACAGGGCGCTACGAGCAGTACTTC	CASSPSTGRYEQYF
TRBV3-1/TRBV3-2	TRBJ1-3	.	few	TGTGCCAGCAGCCAAGTAGTAGTCTCTGGAAACACCATATATTTT	CASSQVVVSGNTIYF
TRBV29-1	TRBJ1-2	TRBD1	few	TGCAGCGCCCAAAGGGGACAGGGCTATGGCTACACCTTC	CSAQRGQGYGYTF
TRBV6-2/TRBV6-3	TRBJ2-3	TRBD2	.	TGTGCCAGCAGTCTCCATTTAGCGGGGCCATACACAGATACGCAGTATTTT	CASSLHLAGPYTDTQYF